This T cell receptor (beta chain) stems from a study of long-term antiretroviral therapy in people with HIV. Trimming removed 5 bases at V and 2 bases at J, with 12 bases between. Per germline, CDR1 SGHAT and CDR2 FQNNGV. The length of the CDR3 is 15 residues. This was the immunoSEQ v3.0 assay at survey level. Clones were sequenced by immunoSEQ multiplex PCR, and TCRdb holds only the in-frame ones, with some missing. The sample yields approximately 11,000 clones, roughly 79% seen once. J is TRBJ2-2 and V is TRBV11-2; D is perhaps TRBD1 or TRBD2 (5 bases each). The clonotype originates from a man aged 25-45 years with HIV. Sequenced here: unsorted PBMCs, sampled at the start of antiretroviral therapy, before treatment. The CDR3 DNA reads as TGTGCCAGCAGCCCAATGAGGGGAAACACCGGGGAGCTGTTTTTT. Amino acid sequence: CASSPMRGNTGELFF.